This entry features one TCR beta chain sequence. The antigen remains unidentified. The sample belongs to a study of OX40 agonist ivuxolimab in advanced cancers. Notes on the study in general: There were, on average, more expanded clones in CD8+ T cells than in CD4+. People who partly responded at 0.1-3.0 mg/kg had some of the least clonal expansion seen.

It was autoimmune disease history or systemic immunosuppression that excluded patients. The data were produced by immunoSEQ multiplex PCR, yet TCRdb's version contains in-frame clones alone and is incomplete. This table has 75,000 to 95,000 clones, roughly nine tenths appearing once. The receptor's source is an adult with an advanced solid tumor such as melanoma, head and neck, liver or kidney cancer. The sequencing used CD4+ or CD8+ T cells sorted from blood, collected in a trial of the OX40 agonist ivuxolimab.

CDR3 nucleotides: TGTGCCAGCAGCTTCCCCCCATCCTACGAGCAGTACTTC. Translating it yields CASSFPPSYEQYF. V and J are TRBV5-4 and TRBJ2-7; D not resolved. Germline V CDR1 and CDR2: SGHNT, YYREEE (reference sequence). Trimming removed 2 bases at V and 1 base at J, with 7 bases between. The CDR3 covers 13 residues.